Listed below are T cell receptor beta chains from one sample, sequenced in a study of graft-versus-host responses after intestinal transplantation. Data came from immunoSEQ multiplex PCR; TCRdb stores just in-frame clones and leaves some out. This table holds 45,000 to 60,000 clones, 85% to 95% found once. These receptors' antigens are unknown. This sample comprised unstimulated CD8+ T cells sorted from spleen or lymph node cells, obtained before transplant. The receptors here all came from a human donor who was the organ donor for an intestinal transplant. The CDR3 runs from the conserved cysteine through the conserved F or W. Each record gives: CDR3 DNA, CDR3 protein, V gene, D gene, J gene, clone size. The D gene is left open where the match is weak. For some rows the clone size is stated as once, few or many, or as a class when expanded; others skip it.

cdr3_nt: TGTGCCAGCAGCCAAGATGGACAGGGCACAGATACGCAGTATTTT; cdr3_aa: CASSQDGQGTDTQYF; v_call: TRBV7-2; d_call: TRBD1; j_call: TRBJ2-3; clone_size: -
cdr3_nt: TGTGCCAGCAGTGGTTCCCCGGGGCTAGCGGGGGTATCCTACAATGAGCAGTTCTTC; cdr3_aa: CASSGSPGLAGVSYNEQFF; v_call: TRBV28; d_call: TRBD2; j_call: TRBJ2-1; clone_size: -
cdr3_nt: TGTGCCAGCAGCGTAGTAGGACAGGGGGCTGGGGAGCTGTTTTTT; cdr3_aa: CASSVVGQGAGELFF; v_call: TRBV9; d_call: TRBD1; j_call: TRBJ2-2; clone_size: -
cdr3_nt: TGTGCCAGCAGTTCGTTCGGGGTCTTCACAGATACGCAGTATTTT; cdr3_aa: CASSSFGVFTDTQYF; v_call: TRBV28; d_call: -; j_call: TRBJ2-3; clone_size: -
cdr3_nt: TGTGCCAGCGGTTCTGGTCTCTATAATTCACCCCTCCACTTT; cdr3_aa: CASGSGLYNSPLHF; v_call: TRBV11-2; d_call: -; j_call: TRBJ1-6; clone_size: once
cdr3_nt: TGTGCCAGCAGCTTAGAGGTTTACAATGAGCAGTTCTTC; cdr3_aa: CASSLEVYNEQFF; v_call: TRBV11-2; d_call: -; j_call: TRBJ2-1; clone_size: -
cdr3_nt: TGCGCCAGCAGCCAAGGCTATGGAACCGGGACAGGGGACTACGAGCAGTACTTC; cdr3_aa: CASSQGYGTGTGDYEQYF; v_call: TRBV4-1; d_call: TRBD1; j_call: TRBJ2-7; clone_size: once
cdr3_nt: TGTGCCAGCAGTAGGGCGGGGCCACAAGAGACCCAGTACTTC; cdr3_aa: CASSRAGPQETQYF; v_call: TRBV6-6; d_call: -; j_call: TRBJ2-5; clone_size: once
cdr3_nt: TGTGCCAGCAGCGTAGATCAGCCCAATGAGCAGTTCTTC; cdr3_aa: CASSVDQPNEQFF; v_call: TRBV9; d_call: -; j_call: TRBJ2-1; clone_size: -
cdr3_nt: TGCGCCAGCAGCCAAGTATCCCTGAGGGGGGAAAAACTGTTTTTT; cdr3_aa: CASSQVSLRGEKLFF; v_call: TRBV4-3; d_call: -; j_call: TRBJ1-4; clone_size: -
cdr3_nt: TGTGCCAGCAGTAAGAGCGGGACTATGACGCGGCCCGGGGAGCTGTTTTTT; cdr3_aa: CASSKSGTMTRPGELFF; v_call: TRBV28; d_call: TRBD2; j_call: TRBJ2-2; clone_size: -
cdr3_nt: TGCGCCAGCAGCCAAGATCTAGCTGGGGGAGAGACCCAGTACTTC; cdr3_aa: CASSQDLAGGETQYF; v_call: TRBV4-1; d_call: -; j_call: TRBJ2-5; clone_size: -
cdr3_nt: TGCGCCAGCAGCCAAGTCCTAGCGGGTAGCACAGATACGCAGTATTTT; cdr3_aa: CASSQVLAGSTDTQYF; v_call: TRBV4-1; d_call: TRBD2; j_call: TRBJ2-3; clone_size: -
cdr3_nt: TGTGCCAGCAGTCTTCTTCAACTAGCGGAAACCAGGGAGCAGTTCTTC; cdr3_aa: CASSLLQLAETREQFF; v_call: TRBV27; d_call: TRBD2; j_call: TRBJ2-1; clone_size: -
cdr3_nt: TGTGCCAGCAGCTTAGGCAGTGATGGCTACACCTTC; cdr3_aa: CASSLGSDGYTF; v_call: TRBV7-9; d_call: -; j_call: TRBJ1-2; clone_size: -
cdr3_nt: TGCGCCAGCAGCCAGACAACGGACGGTTTTAATGAAAAACTGTTTTTT; cdr3_aa: CASSQTTDGFNEKLFF; v_call: TRBV4-3; d_call: -; j_call: TRBJ1-4; clone_size: -
cdr3_nt: TGTGCCAGCACCACGACAGGGGGCGAGAGCTCCTACAATGAGCAGTTCTTC; cdr3_aa: CASTTTGGESSYNEQFF; v_call: TRBV7-6; d_call: TRBD1; j_call: TRBJ2-1; clone_size: -
cdr3_nt: TGTGCCAGCAGTCAACTTACATGGACTGTTCATGGCTACACCTTC; cdr3_aa: CASSQLTWTVHGYTF; v_call: TRBV6-6; d_call: -; j_call: TRBJ1-2; clone_size: -